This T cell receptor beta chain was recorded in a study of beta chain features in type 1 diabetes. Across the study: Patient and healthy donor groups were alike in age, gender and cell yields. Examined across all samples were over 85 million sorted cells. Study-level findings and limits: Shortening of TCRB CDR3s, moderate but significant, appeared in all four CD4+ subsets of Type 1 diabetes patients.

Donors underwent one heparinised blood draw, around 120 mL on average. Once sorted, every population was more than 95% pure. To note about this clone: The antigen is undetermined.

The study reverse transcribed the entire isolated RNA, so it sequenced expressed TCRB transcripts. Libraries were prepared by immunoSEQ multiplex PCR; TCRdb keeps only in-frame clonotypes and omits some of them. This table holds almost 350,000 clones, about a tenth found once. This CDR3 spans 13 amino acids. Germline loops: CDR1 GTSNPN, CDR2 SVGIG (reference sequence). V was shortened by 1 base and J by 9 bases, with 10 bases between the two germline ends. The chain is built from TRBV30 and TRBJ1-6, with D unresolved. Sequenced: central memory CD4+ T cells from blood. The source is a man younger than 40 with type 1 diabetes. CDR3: CAWSGPVGSPLHF. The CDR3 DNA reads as TGTGCCTGGAGTGGTCCGGTTGGTTCACCCCTCCACTTT.